One sample yielded the 18 T cell receptor beta chains listed below, sequenced in a study of blood T cell repertoires in COVID-19. Only in-frame clones appear in the TCRdb table, and some are missing; sequencing was by immunoSEQ multiplex PCR. The sample carries a few hundred thousand clones, 80% to 90% recorded once. The sample comprised PBMCs or T cells enriched from blood (not recorded which). The source of these receptors is a woman aged 30 to 39 who had recovered from COVID-19.

The rearrangement links TRBV7-8 to TRBJ2-7; 12 bases line up with TRBD1. J lost 1 base, V lost 5 bases, and 9 bases had no gene match. This CDR3 is built from 17 residues. Per the germline V gene, CDR1 is SGHVS and CDR2 is FQNEAQ. The CDR3 DNA follows: TGTGCCAGCAGCCTCGGGACAGGGGGCCTTTCTTCCTACGAGCAGTACTTC. Translated, it gives CASSLGTGGLSSYEQYF.

The chain employs TRBV21-1 and TRBJ2-2; TRBD1 is the table's D call, not checked against the DNA. TRBV21-1 is a pseudogene. CDR3 length: 20 residues. The CDR3 sequence is CASSKALGQPKHSNTGELFF. The CDR3 bases are TGTGCCAGCAGCAAAGCGCTCGGACAGCCGAAACACTCGAACACCGGGGAGCTGTTTTTT.

J is TRBJ2-7 and V is TRBV18, with D maybe TRBD1 (7 bases). The germline V and J ends were trimmed by 2 bases and 5 bases, with 22 bases remaining between them. The CDR3 is made up of 17 amino acids. Per germline, CDR1 KGHSH and CDR2 LQKENI. CDR3 residues: CASSPFLNRGGVDEQYF. The CDR3 DNA is TGTGCCAGCTCACCATTCCTTAACAGGGGAGGAGTGGACGAGCAGTACTTC.

V gene TRBV15 combines with J gene TRBJ2-7; tentative D call: TRBD2 (6 bases). Germline loops: CDR1 LNHNV, CDR2 YYDKDF (reference sequence). The CDR3 extends over 13 amino acids. V lost 1 base and J lost 5, with 9 bases in between. The CDR3 coding sequence is TGTGCCACCAGCAGAGGCGGAGGGAACGAGCAGTACTTC. Its protein is CATSRGGGNEQYF.

This clone appeared a single time. CDR3 in amino acids: CASRSLVDYEQYF. As DNA, the CDR3 is TGTGCCAGCAGGAGCTTAGTCGACTACGAGCAGTACTTC. The V gene is TRBV11-2, the J gene TRBJ2-7; no definite D call. Per germline, CDR1 SGHAT and CDR2 FQNNGV. V was shortened by 6 bases and J by 3 bases, with 12 bases between the two germline ends. The CDR3 spans 13 residues.

The V and J genes are TRBV6-4 and TRBJ1-2; TRBD1 is a possible D gene (5 bases). This CDR3 spans 12 amino acids. The germline V gene encodes CDR1 MRHNA and CDR2 SNTAGT. Between the trimmed V and J ends, which lost 4 bases and 6 bases, there was a span of 9 bases. The DNA for the CDR3 is TGTGCCAGCAGTGGCGGGGGACATGGCTACACCTTC. Translated: CASSGGGHGYTF.

The chain carries TRBV9 and TRBJ2-3; no clear D gene. In germline, CDR1 is SGDLS, CDR2 YYNGEE. V lost 2 bases and J lost 1, with 2 bases in between. CDR3 length: 12 residues. The CDR3 DNA sequence: TGTGCCAGCAGCGTCGGCACAGATACGCAGTATTTT. This encodes CASSVGTDTQYF.

This chain uses TRBV27 with TRBJ2-7, with 7 bases that match TRBD1. Germline assignment: CDR1 MNHEY and CDR2 SMNVEV (reference sequence). Unmatched junction bases numbered 0, after V lost 5 bases and J lost 5 bases. This CDR3 spans 11 amino acids. The CDR3 nucleotides are TGTGCCAGCAGTACAGGGGACGAGCAGTACTTC. Protein: CASSTGDEQYF.

This clone was observed once. This chain joins TRBV5-1 and TRBJ2-1, with 9 bases matching TRBD1. The V gene's germline CDR1 is SGHRS and CDR2 YFSETQ. The CDR3 sequence is 15 residues long. With V trimmed by 4 bases and J by 6 bases, 8 bases remained unmatched. The CDR3 nucleotides read TGCGCCAGCAGCGGAACAGGGGGCGAAGGCAATGAGCAGTTCTTC. This translates into CASSGTGGEGNEQFF.

This clone is a singleton in its sample. This chain uses TRBV7-9 with TRBJ2-7; TRBD2 is a possible D gene (5 bases). Trimming shortened V by 5 bases and J by 0 bases, and 8 bases separated the two germline ends. Germline V gene lookup returns CDR1 SEHNR and CDR2 FQNEAQ (reference sequence). The CDR3 is made up of 13 amino acids. The CDR3 region is CASSAGNSYEQYF. The DNA for the CDR3 is TGTGCCAGCAGCGCCGGGAACTCCTACGAGCAGTACTTC.

This chain uses TRBV6-5 with TRBJ1-6, with TRBD1 as a possible D gene (5 bases). The CDR3 length is 15 residues. CDR1 is MNHEY and CDR2 is SVGAGI in the germline V gene. V was trimmed by 2 bases and J by 9 bases, leaving 14 bases between them. CDR3 bases: TGTGCCAGCAGTTACGGGGGGAGGTCGAGTTCACCCCTCCACTTT. It encodes CASSYGGRSSSPLHF.

This CDR3 reads CASSREDRVAIQPQHF. The CDR3 nucleotides are TGTGCCAGTAGTAGAGAAGACAGGGTCGCTATTCAGCCCCAGCATTTT. V and J are TRBV19 and TRBJ1-5, with TRBD1 matching over 7 bases. This CDR3 spans 16 amino acids. The trim removed 4 bases at V and 6 bases at J, leaving 12 bases unmatched. CDR1 LNHDA and CDR2 SQIVND come from the germline V gene (reference sequence). Full variable domain (rest looked up from reference TRBV19 and TRBJ1-5): DGGITQSPKYLFRKEGQNVTLSCEQNLNHDAMYWYRQDPGQGLRLIYYSQIVNDFQKGDIAEGYSVSREKKESFPLTVTSAQKNPTAFYLCASSREDRVAIQPQHFGDGTRLSIL.

V usage is TRBV7-9 and J usage is TRBJ1-1; D ambiguous. Germline-derived CDR1 and CDR2 are SEHNR and FQNEAQ (reference sequence). V was cut by 3 bases and J by 2 bases, with 10 bases left in between. The CDR3 length is 14 residues. The CDR3: CASSFDGSNTEAFF. DNA for the CDR3: TGTGCCAGCAGCTTTGACGGGAGTAACACTGAAGCTTTCTTT.

This chain joins TRBV11-2 and TRBJ1-4; D remains ambiguous. Trimming pared 1 base from V and 8 bases from J, leaving 8 bases between. CDR1 and CDR2 from the germline V gene are SGHAT and FQNNGV. CDR3 size: 13 residues. The CDR3 reads CASSLAAGEKLFF. In DNA, the CDR3 is TGTGCCAGCAGCTTAGCTGCGGGGGAAAAACTGTTTTTT. The whole variable domain, filled in from reference TRBV11-2 and TRBJ1-4, reads EAGVAQSPRYKIIEKRQSVAFWCNPISGHATLYWYQQILGQGPKLLIQFQNNGVVDDSQLPKDRFSAERLKGVDSTLKIQPAKLEDSAVYLCASSLAAGEKLFFGSGTQLSVL.

The chain couples TRBV5-1 to TRBJ2-4, with D possibly being TRBD2 (6 bases). The ends were cut back, 3 bases at V and 2 bases at J, with 9 bases in the middle. The CDR3 is 14 residues long. Germline assignment: CDR1 SGHRS and CDR2 YFSETQ. This CDR3 is CASSSGGTKNIQYF. The CDR3 nucleotides read TGCGCCAGCAGCTCCGGGGGAACCAAAAACATTCAGTACTTC.

The chain recombines TRBV15 with TRBJ1-4; D gene unclear. V was pared by 0 bases and J by 8 bases, with 10 bases between. There are 14 residues in the CDR3. The germline V gene has CDR1 LNHNV and CDR2 YYDKDF (reference sequence). The CDR3 sequence is CATSREAGKEKLFF. CDR3 sequence (DNA): TGTGCCACCAGCAGAGAGGCGGGAAAGGAAAAACTGTTTTTT.

In this sample, this clone turned up once. The chain joins TRBV7-9 to TRBJ1-4; 9 nucleotides align to TRBD1. This CDR3 has 14 residues. V gave up 5 bases and J gave up 6 bases; unmatched junction bases: 4. Germline V gene lookup returns CDR1 SEHNR and CDR2 FQNEAQ (reference sequence). The CDR3 loop reads CASSEGQGYEKLFF. The CDR3 region has the DNA TGTGCCAGCAGCGAGGGACAGGGTTATGAAAAACTGTTTTTT. Combining the CDR3 with reference TRBV7-9 and TRBJ1-4 gives the whole variable domain DTGVSQNPRHKITKRGQNVTFRCDPISEHNRLYWYRQTLGQGPEFLTYFQNEAQLEKSRLLSDRFSAERPKGSFSTLEIQRTEQGDSAMYLCASSEGQGYEKLFFGSGTQLSVL.

The chain carries TRBV5-1 and TRBJ2-3; 7 bases match TRBD1. The CDR3 extends over 19 amino acids. Germline loops: CDR1 SGHRS, CDR2 YFSETQ. V was clipped by 1 base and J by 2 bases; unmatched bases: 16. The CDR3 protein is CASSLNRGTPGRDTDTQYF. The CDR3 bases are TGCGCCAGCAGCTTGAACAGGGGAACTCCGGGAAGGGACACAGATACGCAGTATTTT.